The source of this TCR beta chain is a study of metastatic and nonmetastatic thyroid tumors. About the study: The study looked at repertoires side by side in blood and in tumor or nodule tissue from malignant and benign thyroid patients.

Every patient underwent thyroid surgery untreated. TCRdb re-called the PCR reads through MiXCR. The sample shows roughly 34,000 clones, around 31% of them seen only once. There are a few counts of this clone. The sequence was obtained from a female donor with papillary thyroid cancer or a benign thyroid nodule (not recorded which). Some clones in this sample may be carry-over from other donors' samples. The sample taken for sequencing was tumor tissue.

CDR3: CASSSWGRSSYNEQFF. For the CDR3, the DNA is TGTGCCAGCAGTTCGTGGGGCAGGAGCTCCTACAATGAGCAGTTCTTC. This chain uses TRBV6-2 or TRBV6-3 with TRBJ2-1; tentative D call: TRBD1 (5 bases). The germline gives CDR1 MNHEY, CDR2 SVGEGT. V was cut by 4 bases and J by 0 bases, with 13 bases left in between. This CDR3 comprises 16 residues.